This TCR beta chain was identified in a study of breast tumors, draining lymph nodes, adjacent tissues. General observations from the study: That most tumor T cells come from lymph nodes remained unproven. Compared with basal-like, luminal-like tumors shared significantly more repertoire with nontumor tissue.

Samples came from axillary lymph nodes draining the breast cancer. This clonotype has ten or more counts. Its antigen remains unknown. TCRdb passed the multiplex PCR reads through MiXCR, listing each CDR3 protein once. The sample holds 150,000 to 200,000 distinct CDR3 sequences, about 34% seen once. This sequence was found in a female donor with breast cancer. Some clones in this sample may be carry-over from other donors' samples. The source material was axillary lymph node tissue.

The CDR3 spells CSVEDRSEAFF. CDR3 DNA: TGCAGCGTTGAAGATCGATCTGAAGCTTTCTTT. This chain joins TRBV29-1 and TRBJ1-1; no clear D gene. V gave up 0 bases and J gave up 6 bases, with 5 bases separating them. Germline CDR1 and CDR2: SQVTM and ANQGSEA. The length of the CDR3 is 11 residues.